Shown below are 24 T cell receptor beta chains from a single sample sequenced in a study of CD8+ T cells in alopecia areata. The treatment was: oral pan-JAK inhibitor, 5-10 mg twice daily. Following RNA extraction, reverse transcription yielded cDNA that acted as the sequencing template. Profiling relied on immunoSEQ multiplex PCR, and the TCRdb table lists in-frame clones only, not all of them. The sample records roughly 280,000 clones, over 45% being singletons. The starting material was CD4+ T cells sorted from blood, obtained at week 52, from a patient treated with tofacitinib. The receptors stem from a human donor with alopecia areata.

The rearrangement links TRBV9 to TRBJ1-1; tentative D call: TRBD1 (5 bases). V shed 0 bases and J shed 5 bases, with 11 bases lying between them. The CDR3 has 14 amino acids. Germline assignment: CDR1 SGDLS and CDR2 YYNGEE. CDR3 nucleotide sequence: TGTGCCAGCAGCGTAGAGGCAGGGTGGACTGAAGCTTTCTTT. It codes for CASSVEAGWTEAFF.

The chain couples TRBV29-1 to TRBJ2-2; D not certain. The germline V gene encodes CDR1 SQVTM and CDR2 ANQGSEA. Trimming stripped 6 bases from V and 5 bases from J, with 13 bases between. The CDR3 totals 13 residues. The CDR3 bases are TGCAGCGTCGACCAGGATTTAACCGGGGAGCTGTTTTTT. Translated, it gives CSVDQDLTGELFF.

This clone has more than one count but fewer than ten. The V call is TRBV29-1, the J call TRBJ1-1; D not certain. The CDR3 has 11 residues. Trimming stripped 4 bases from V and 5 bases from J, with 8 bases between. Per the germline V gene, CDR1 is SQVTM and CDR2 is ANQGSEA. The CDR3 coding sequence is TGCAGCGTTGCTTATGGGACTGAAGCTTTCTTT. Its protein is CSVAYGTEAFF.

The count of this clone is one. This chain links TRBV12-5 with TRBJ2-5; D unresolved. This CDR3 has 11 residues. Germline CDR1 reads LGHNT; CDR2 reads FRNRAP. The V end was cut by 3 bases, the J end by 4 bases, with 3 bases between. This CDR3 is CASGFIETQYF. CDR3 coding DNA: TGTGCTAGTGGTTTCATAGAGACCCAGTACTTC. The complete variable domain, with remaining parts taken from reference TRBV12-5 and TRBJ2-5, reads DARVTQTPRHKVTEMGQEVTMRCQPILGHNTVFWYRQTMMQGLELLAYFRNRAPLDDSGMPKDRFSAEMPDATLATLKIQPSEPRDSAVYFCASGFIETQYFGPGTRLLVL.

The chain employs TRBV27 and TRBJ2-7; D is uncertain. Germline V gene data show CDR1 as MNHEY and CDR2 as SMNVEV (reference sequence). Trimming took off 7 bases at V and 0 bases at J, with 10 bases between the two ends. The CDR3 contains 13 residues. The CDR3 loop reads CASILSSSYEQYF. CDR3 sequence (DNA): TGTGCCAGCATTTTGTCCAGCTCCTACGAGCAGTACTTC.

This clone was found a few times. The genes are TRBV29-1 and TRBJ1-1; TRBD1 matches at 7 bases. V trimming: 4 bases; J trimming: 5 bases; junction bases outside the gene matches: 10. The CDR3 sequence is 14 residues long. Germline V CDR1 and CDR2: SQVTM, ANQGSEA. The CDR3 spells CSVGPQGVGTEAFF. The CDR3 DNA reads as TGCAGCGTTGGCCCCCAGGGGGTCGGGACTGAAGCTTTCTTT.

This clone was detected only a few times. The chain uses TRBV6-6 and TRBJ1-5; 7 bases are shared with TRBD1. V dropped 6 bases and J dropped 2; count of bases not matched to a gene: 10. Germline V gives CDR1 MNHNY, CDR2 SVGAGI (reference sequence). CDR3 length equals 16 residues. CDR3 loop: CASSFRDSRRNQPQHF. CDR3 coding DNA: TGTGCCAGCAGCTTTCGGGACAGCCGCCGCAATCAGCCCCAGCATTTT.

This clone was seen a few times. The rearrangement uses TRBV7-2 and TRBJ1-2, with D perhaps TRBD1 (6 bases). Germline lookup yields CDR1 SGHTA and CDR2 FQGNSA. CDR3 length: 13 amino acids. V was shortened by 5 bases and J by 4 bases, with 11 bases between the two germline ends. DNA of the CDR3: TGTGCCAGCAGCGCAACAGGGATCTATGGCTACACCTTC. Translating it yields CASSATGIYGYTF. Full variable domain (rest looked up from reference TRBV7-2 and TRBJ1-2): GAGVSQSPSNKVTEKGKDVELRCDPISGHTALYWYRQSLGQGLEFLIYFQGNSAPDKSGLPSDRFSAERTGGSVSTLTIQRTQQEDSAVYLCASSATGIYGYTFGSGTRLTVV.

This chain uses TRBV10-3 with TRBJ2-1; TRBD1 or TRBD2 may be the D gene (6 bases each). The CDR3 totals 16 residues. V lost 6 bases and J lost 6, with 21 bases in between. Germline lookup yields CDR1 ENHRY and CDR2 SYGVKD. The CDR3 bases are TGTGCCATCAGCATGGAGGGGGGCCCGGTTATCAATGAGCAGTTCTTC. As protein: CAISMEGGPVINEQFF.

The V call is TRBV18, the J call TRBJ1-4; D call uncertain. V lost 6 bases, J lost 8 bases, and 13 bases lay in between. The V gene's germline CDR1 is KGHSH and CDR2 LQKENI. The CDR3 covers 13 residues. The CDR3 spells CASSPPGSEKLFF. In nucleotides, the CDR3 is TGTGCCAGCTCTCCGCCGGGATCGGAAAAACTGTTTTTT. The whole variable domain, remainder taken from reference TRBV18 and TRBJ1-4, is NAGVMQNPRHLVRRRGQEARLRCSPMKGHSHVYWYRQLPEEGLKFMVYLQKENIIDESGMPKERFSAEFPKEGPSILRIQQVVRGDSAAYFCASSPPGSEKLFFGSGTQLSVL.

The genes are TRBV5-1 and TRBJ2-3, with a possible D match to TRBD2 (5 bases). CDR3 size: 15 residues. V was trimmed by 3 bases and J by 2 bases, leaving 13 bases between them. The germline V gene has CDR1 SGHRS and CDR2 YFSETQ. The CDR3 DNA sequence: TGCGCCAGCAGCTCAGTTCCACGGGACACAGATACGCAGTATTTT. It translates to CASSSVPRDTDTQYF.

The chain couples TRBV9 to TRBJ1-6; the match to TRBD1 covers 7 bases. V shed 4 bases and J 7 bases; nucleotides not matched to a gene: 8. This CDR3 spans 15 amino acids. Germline assignment: CDR1 SGDLS and CDR2 YYNGEE. This chain's CDR3 is CASSFRDSLNSPLHF. The CDR3 DNA is TGTGCCAGCAGCTTTCGGGACAGCTTGAATTCACCCCTCCACTTT.

The CDR3 region is CASTLKNLPDEQYF. The DNA of the CDR3 is TGTGCCAGCACCCTCAAGAATCTCCCCGACGAGCAGTACTTC. This sequence joins TRBV18 and TRBJ2-7; D gene unclear. Germline CDR1 is KGHSH and CDR2 is LQKENI. This CDR3 is 14 amino acids long. The V end lost 8 bases, the J end lost 5 bases, and 19 bases lay between the germline ends.

The chain is built from TRBV27 and TRBJ2-3; possibly TRBD1 or TRBD2 for D (5 bases each). The CDR3 consists of 17 residues. Germline CDR1 and CDR2: MNHEY and SMNVEV (reference sequence). V dropped 2 bases and J dropped 1 base, with 16 bases sitting between them. CDR3: CASSLEGRGDGTDTQYF. Here the CDR3 DNA reads TGTGCCAGCAGTTTAGAAGGTCGAGGGGACGGCACAGATACGCAGTATTTT.

In this sample, this clone turned up a few times. V and J are TRBV29-1 and TRBJ1-4; no definite D call. V was trimmed by 7 bases and J by 8 bases, leaving 14 bases between them. Per germline, CDR1 SQVTM and CDR2 ANQGSEA. The CDR3 covers 12 residues. CDR3 sequence reads: CSGGWSGEKLFF. The CDR3 DNA sequence: TGCAGCGGGGGATGGTCCGGCGAAAAACTGTTTTTT.

This chain uses TRBV29-1 with TRBJ2-5, with no clear D. The CDR3 has 12 residues. Trimming took 4 bases from V and 0 from J, leaving 6 bases between them. Per the germline V gene, CDR1 is SQVTM and CDR2 is ANQGSEA. CDR3 DNA sequence: TGCAGCGTTGTTGGGTACCAAGAGACCCAGTACTTC. This gives the protein CSVVGYQETQYF.

This chain links TRBV5-4 with TRBJ2-3, with D possibly called TRBD1 or TRBD2 (5 bases each). V gave up 6 bases and J gave up 2 bases, with 13 bases separating them. CDR1 and CDR2 from the germline V gene are SGHNT and YYREEE (reference sequence). CDR3 length: 14 amino acids. The chain's CDR3 is CASTAGTYTDTQYF. The CDR3 DNA is TGTGCCAGCACCGCTGGGACCTACACAGATACGCAGTATTTT.

The V gene is TRBV29-1, the J gene TRBJ1-1; D is unresolved. V was shortened by 8 bases and J by 11 bases, with 18 bases between the two germline ends. The germline gives CDR1 SQVTM, CDR2 ANQGSEA. The CDR3 runs 11 residues. CDR3 region: CSYLGGPRAFF. Here the CDR3 DNA reads TGCAGCTACCTCGGCGGGCCTCGGGCTTTCTTT.

V usage is TRBV7-2 and J usage is TRBJ2-1; TRBD1 matches 9 bases. CDR3 length: 14 residues. V was clipped by 4 bases and J by 6 bases; unmatched bases: 4. CDR1 is SGHTA and CDR2 is FQGNSA in the germline V gene. The CDR3 region is CASSSQGAGNEQFF. CDR3 DNA sequence: TGTGCCAGCAGCTCACAGGGGGCAGGCAATGAGCAGTTCTTC.

V usage is TRBV7-2 and J usage is TRBJ2-7; D might be TRBD1 or TRBD2, each matching 5 bases. CDR3 length: 16 amino acids. Trimming removed 5 bases at V and 0 bases at J, with 17 bases between. Germline V gives CDR1 SGHTA, CDR2 FQGNSA. The CDR3 reads CASSALFGGISYEQYF. CDR3 coding DNA: TGTGCCAGCAGCGCCCTCTTTGGGGGTATCTCCTACGAGCAGTACTTC.

This clone came up a few times. The V gene is TRBV4-2, the J gene TRBJ2-6; D might be TRBD2 (5 bases). The CDR3 loop spans 16 amino acids. V was shortened by 1 base and J by 0 bases, with 7 bases between the two germline ends. Germline-derived CDR1 and CDR2 are LGHNA and YNFKEQ. The CDR3 bases are TGTGCCAGCAGCCAAGCGGGGAACTCTGGGGCCAACGTCCTGACTTTC. Its protein product is CASSQAGNSGANVLTF.

This clone showed up just a few times. The genes are TRBV2 and TRBJ2-2, with TRBD1 as a possible D gene (6 bases). CDR1 SNHLY and CDR2 FYNNEI come from the germline V gene. Between the trimmed V and J ends, which lost 5 bases and 4 bases, there was a span of 17 bases. This CDR3 contains 16 residues. The CDR3 nucleotides are TGTGCCAGCAGTTACGACAGGCCGGGGAGCACCGGGGAGCTGTTTTTT. Translated: CASSYDRPGSTGELFF.

The J gene is TRBJ2-3, the V gene TRBV5-4; TRBD2 matches at 13 bases. Trimming at V came to 3 bases and at J to 0 bases, leaving 4 bases not matched to a gene. The CDR3 covers 17 residues. Germline V lookup: CDR1 SGHNT, CDR2 YYREEE (reference sequence). The CDR3 coding sequence is TGTGCCAGCAGCTATGGGACTAGCGGGGAGAGCACAGATACGCAGTATTTT. It codes for CASSYGTSGESTDTQYF. Supplemented by reference TRBV5-4 and TRBJ2-3, the full variable domain reads ETGVTQSPTHLIKTRGQQVTLRCSSQSGHNTVSWYQQALGQGPQFIFQYYREEENGRGNFPPRFSGLQFPNYSSELNVNALELDDSALYLCASSYGTSGESTDTQYFGPGTRLTVL.

This clone appeared a few times. The chain carries TRBV2 and TRBJ1-1; D is perhaps TRBD1 (5 bases). The CDR3 runs to 14 residues. Germline V gives CDR1 SNHLY, CDR2 FYNNEI. The ends were cut back, 4 bases at V and 4 bases at J, with 13 bases in the middle. The CDR3 reads CASSVGVSGTEAFF. CDR3 DNA sequence: TGTGCCAGCAGTGTGGGGGTTTCGGGCACTGAAGCTTTCTTT.